This T cell receptor beta chain came from a study of CD8+ T cells in alopecia areata. In the study overall: Affected scalp percentage gauged treated patients' severity. The study, taken as a whole, reports: The presence of one nonresponder keeps the tie between baseline CD8+ expansion and response uncertain. Affected lesional scalp, above all in alopecia totalis/universalis, was more clonal than normal scalp.

The length of the CDR3 is 15 residues. From germline, CDR1 is SQVTM and CDR2 ANQGSEA. Trimming at V came to 3 bases and at J to 7 bases, leaving 12 bases not matched to a gene. This clone was counted between two and nine times. What it binds is unknown. Treatment given: oral pan-JAK inhibitor, 5-10 mg twice daily. Starting from PBMCs, sorting isolated CD4+ and CD8+ T cells. After isolation, RNA underwent reverse transcription to generate cDNA as the sequencing template. Profiled with immunoSEQ multiplex PCR; TCRdb holds only in-frame clones, not every one. The sample shows 140,000 to 150,000 clones, less than 70% of them seen only once.

This TCR derives from a human donor with alopecia areata. This rearrangement joins TRBV29-1 to TRBJ1-5; 7 bases map to TRBD1. This sample comprised CD8+ T cells sorted from blood, obtained at week 4, from a patient treated with tofacitinib. The chain's CDR3 is CSVDPVTGREQPQHF. Here the CDR3 DNA reads TGCAGCGTTGACCCCGTGACAGGGCGTGAGCAGCCCCAGCATTTT.